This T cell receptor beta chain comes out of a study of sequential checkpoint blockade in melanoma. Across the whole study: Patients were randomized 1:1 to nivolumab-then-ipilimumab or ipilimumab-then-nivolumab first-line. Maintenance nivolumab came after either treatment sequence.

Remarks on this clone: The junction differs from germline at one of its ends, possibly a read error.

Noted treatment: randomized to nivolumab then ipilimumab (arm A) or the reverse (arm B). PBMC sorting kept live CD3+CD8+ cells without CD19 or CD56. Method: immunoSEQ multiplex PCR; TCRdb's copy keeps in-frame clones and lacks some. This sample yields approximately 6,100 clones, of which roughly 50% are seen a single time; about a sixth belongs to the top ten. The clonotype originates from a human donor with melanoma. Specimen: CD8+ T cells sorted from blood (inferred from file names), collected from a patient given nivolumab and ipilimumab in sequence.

The CDR3 nucleotides are TGTGCTAGCAGCCCCTATATAGCAAGCCCTTACACTGAAGCTTTCTTT. Its protein product is CASSPYIASPYTEAFF. The rearrangement links TRBV7-7 to TRBJ1-1; D unresolved. CDR1 is SSHAT, CDR2 FNYEAQ, per germline (reference sequence). The CDR3 covers 16 residues.